This TCR beta chain stems from a study of cytomegalovirus exposure and HLA in healthy donors. The CDR3 spans 15 residues. Germline-derived CDR1 and CDR2 are SGHRS and YFSETQ. The V and J ends lost 4 bases and 2 bases, in that order; junction bases with no gene match: 2. As to this clone: Its antigen is not known.

This PCR relied on a set of 60 Vbeta primers and 13 Jbeta primers. Profiled with immunoSEQ multiplex PCR; TCRdb holds only in-frame clones, not every one. The repertoire holds almost 90,000 clones, around 85% seen once, with around 7.4% in the top ten. General study results and limits: CMV serostatus stood as the only immune exposure information on hand.

This chain connects TRBV5-1 to TRBJ2-1; 11 positions agree with TRBD2. The clonotype comes from a man aged 35 to 55 in good health and CMV-seropositive. Sequencing was carried out using PBMCs. The CDR3 nucleotides are TGCGCCAGCAGCCGGGGACTAGCGGCCTACAATGAGCAGTTCTTC. Its protein is CASSRGLAAYNEQFF.